This T cell receptor (beta chain) was captured by sequencing in a study of T-cell memory formation after mild COVID-19 (dated by TCRdb to 2020 to 2023). General notes on the study: TCR sequence clusters from the two donors were found to be largely donor specific. Longitudinal TCRalpha and TCRbeta repertoire sequencing tracked T-cell clones expanding and contracting after mild COVID-19 in a couple of donors. The cohort comprised two young, previously healthy adult volunteers, one female and one male. The full study reports these points: Contracting CD4+ clones turned up mainly in the CM and EM memory subsets, whereas EMRA was where CD8+ clones were enriched. Balanced CD4/CD8 phenotypes were observed for clones contracting from day 15 to 85, whereas a bias towards CD4+ was observed for a second wave of clones expanding from day 15 to 37. The study covered only a couple of mild cases, and larger cohorts including severe cases with pre-infection samples were considered necessary. SARS-CoV-2 specificity was not confirmed for the second-wave clones peaking on day 37. Some responding clones were detected in pre-infection memory, suggesting pre-existing cross-reactive memory T cells joined the SARS-CoV-2 response.

This clonotype appeared many times. The antigen it binds to is not known. The input lacks base qualities; no much larger clone sits a single base away. The germline V gene sets CDR1 to SGHRS and CDR2 to YFSETQ. V was cut back by 4 bases and J by 7 bases, leaving a gap of 21 bases between them. Measured from the cysteine to the phenylalanine, the CDR3 is 16 residues long. The kept DNA is CDR3 alone, 48 bases in frame from the first base. Ficoll-Paque density gradient centrifugation was the method used to isolate PBMCs. The reads were generated on an Illumina NovaSeq 6000. TCRalpha and TCRbeta cDNA libraries were built by 5'RACE with constant-segment primers, adding sample barcodes and unique molecular identifiers. Trizol reagent was used to extract RNA from every sample. Amplification of the libraries took two PCR steps, and the second step added a second sample barcode plus Illumina TruSeq adapters. Libraries were sequenced on an Illumina NovaSeq with 2 x 150 bp paired-end reads. Turning to the authors' computational methods: Demultiplexing of reads and collapsing into UMI-guided consensus sequences were performed with migec v1.2.7. With mixcr v2.1.11, UMI consensuses were aligned to TRA and TRB V and J templates and assembled into clonotypes. Expanded or contracted clonotypes were those called significant by both edgeR and NoisET, with noise models trained on biological replicates. For edgeR calls, a false discovery rate-adjusted p below 0.01 and a log2 fold-change threshold of 1 were applied. As an exploratory analysis of dynamics, max-normalized trajectories of the 1000 most abundant clonotypes were examined with PCA combined with hierarchical clustering. The CD4 or CD8 phenotype of responding clones was assigned using the separately sequenced CD4+ and CD8+ repertoires. In-frame beta chains were kept once TCRdb had trimmed the public reads at Q25 with fastp and called clones with MiXCR. Rows with one shared CDR3 protein collapse into an entry with the most common genes and DNA. These V and J calls originate from TCRdb's pipeline instead of the authors' own analysis. The sample table records 15,000 or so distinct CDR3 sequences; more than 20% of these occur just once. The ten top clones hold approximately 56% of the sample.

Recombination linked TRBV5-1 to TRBJ2-1, with the D call perhaps TRBD1 or TRBD2, each one matching 5 bases. Sequenced material: PBMCs or a T cell subset sorted from them (not recorded which). This clonotype originated in a man between 18 and 29 years old who had mild COVID-19 (a few samples of this study predate the infection). The sample titles of this study are shuffled in the database, so cell type and time point are left out; the donor was told from shared clones. In nucleotides, the sequence is TGCGCCAGCAGCCCCCCCCGGGGCGTCGGTCCGAATGAGCAGTTCTTC. This codes for CASSPPRGVGPNEQFF.